These 30 T cell receptor beta chains were all obtained from the same sample, sequenced in a study of T cell clonality in common variable immunodeficiency. Using immunoSEQ multiplex PCR, the repertoire was profiled, and TCRdb retains in-frame clones only, with some absent. The specimen has about 39,000 clones, none found just once. Sequenced material: peripheral blood mononuclear cells. The source is a person aged 18-70 years in good health.

CDR3 DNA, as far as it was read: TGTGCCAGCTCACCACCAGGGTATGTGGCTGAA. Protein product: CASSPPGYVAE. The whole CDR3 sequence reads CASSPPGYVAEAFF. V is TRBV18 and J is TRBJ1-1; D unclear. Read sequence stops 3 residues before the CDR3 end, and the germline J gene provides the missing end. Germline V lookup: CDR1 KGHSH, CDR2 LQKENI. CDR3 length equals 14 residues. Trimming removed 0 bases from V and 6 bases from J, with 11 bases in between.

This clone occurred many times. The DNA ends 3 residues before the CDR3 does, and the rest of the CDR3 is filled in from the germline J gene. This rearrangement joins TRBV18 to TRBJ2-7; 7 nucleotides agree with TRBD2. J was trimmed by 3 bases and V by 5 bases; bases with no gene match: 4. The V gene's germline CDR1 is KGHSH and CDR2 LQKENI. The CDR3 is made up of 13 amino acids. The CDR3 here is CASSGDYRYEQYF. The part of the CDR3 DNA that was read is TGTGCCAGCTCAGGGGACTACCGCTACGAG.

This clone showed up many times. Read sequence stops 3 residues before the CDR3 end, and the germline J gene provides the missing end. This chain joins TRBV18 and TRBJ2-1; D might be TRBD2 (6 bases). The V end lost 2 bases, the J end lost 4 bases, and 12 bases lay between the germline ends. CDR1 is KGHSH and CDR2 is LQKENI in the germline V gene. The CDR3 length is 15 residues. CDR3 bases read: TGTGCCAGCTCACCATGGCGGGACTTTTACAATGAG. Amino acid sequence: CASSPWRDFYNE. The entire CDR3 is CASSPWRDFYNEQFF.

This clone was seen more than once but under ten times. The CDR3 end falls 3 residues outside the read, so it is completed with the germline J gene. This chain connects TRBV2 to TRBJ2-7; the match to TRBD2 covers 12 bases. With 6 bases clipped from V and 6 bases from J, the junction kept 6 bases outside the gene matches. The V gene's germline CDR1 is SNHLY and CDR2 FYNNEI. The CDR3 has 14 amino acids. The chain's CDR3 is CASRSLAGGSEQYF. Partial CDR3 DNA: TGTGCCAGCAGGTCTCTAGCGGGAGGGTCCGAG. Combining the CDR3 with reference TRBV2 and TRBJ2-7 gives the whole variable domain EPEVTQTPSHQVTQMGQEVILRCVPISNHLYFYWYRQILGQKVEFLVSFYNNEISEKSEIFDDQFSVERPDGSNFTLKIRSTKLEDSAMYFCASRSLAGGSEQYFGPGTRLTVT.

This clone was observed at least ten times. The read terminates 3 residues ahead of where the CDR3 ends, so the germline J gene completes it. The genes are TRBV7-2 and TRBJ1-1; the match to TRBD1 covers 9 bases. CDR3 size: 14 residues. V shed 2 bases, J shed 5 bases, and the junction held 3 bases outside the gene matches. The V gene's germline CDR1 is SGHTA and CDR2 FQGNSA. CDR3: CASSLTDRGTEAFF. The DNA read from the CDR3 is TGTGCCAGCAGCTTAACTGACAGGGGGACTGAA.

As to this clone: The read halts 3 residues ahead of the CDR3 end, with the missing end drawn from the germline J gene. The gene calls are TRBV6-1 and TRBJ2-1; 7 bases are shared with TRBD2. The CDR3 consists of 15 residues. The J segment lost 3 bases and the V segment lost 3 bases, leaving 5 bases of the junction unmatched. Germline assignment: CDR1 MNHNS and CDR2 SASEGT. The part of the CDR3 DNA that was read is TGTGCCAGCAGTGAGGCTGGCGGGAGCTACAATGAG. Translation gives CASSEAGGSYNE. The full CDR3 is CASSEAGGSYNEQFF.

Comment on this clone: The read ends 3 residues early relative to the CDR3; the germline J gene fills the gap. This chain joins TRBV5-1 and TRBJ1-2; D perhaps matches TRBD1 (5 bases). Germline values: CDR1 SGHRS, CDR2 YFSETQ. The CDR3 has 14 amino acids. The part of the CDR3 DNA that was read is TGCGCCAGCAGCTTAGGGCAGGGCACCTACGAG. Translating it yields CASSLGQGTYE. The full CDR3 protein reads CASSLGQGTYEYTF. Full variable domain (rest looked up from reference TRBV5-1 and TRBJ1-2): KAGVTQTPRYLIKTRGQQVTLSCSPISGHRSVSWYQQTPGQGLQFLFEYFSETQRNKGNFPGRFSGRQFSNSRSEMNVSTLELGDSALYLCASSLGQGTYEYTFGSGTRLTVV.

With regard to this clone: The CDR3 extends 3 residues past the end of the read, so its final part is completed from the germline J gene. The chain links TRBV7-8 to TRBJ2-3; a possible D gene is TRBD1 (5 bases). CDR3 length: 18 residues. In germline, CDR1 is SGHVS, CDR2 FQNEAQ. The CDR3 DNA, read in part, is TGTGCCAGCAGCTTAGGCCAGGGTAGAATCGACAGCAATCAGCCG. It specifies CASSLGQGRIDSNQP. The CDR3 reads in full as CASSLGQGRIDSNQPQYF.

This clone has ten or more counts. The read halts 3 residues ahead of the CDR3 end, with the missing end drawn from the germline J gene. The chain couples TRBV20-1 to TRBJ1-2; D uncertain. From germline, CDR1 is DFQATT and CDR2 SNEGSKA (reference sequence). The CDR3 covers 15 residues. CDR3 residues: CSARDRGSDYNDYTF. CDR3 DNA (partial): TGCAGTGCTAGAGATCGTGGGAGTGACTACAATGAC.

This clone was picked up many times. The read ends 3 residues early relative to the CDR3; the germline J gene fills the gap. This sequence joins TRBV4-1 and TRBJ2-7; 9 nucleotides match TRBD1. Germline values: CDR1 MGHRA, CDR2 YSYEKL. V trimming: 6 bases; J trimming: 1 base; junction bases outside the gene matches: 10. The CDR3 covers 16 residues. The chain's CDR3 is CASSLVPGTGSYEQYF. CDR3 DNA (partial): TGCGCCAGCAGTCTCGTCCCCGGGACAGGGTCCTACGAG.

Comments on this clone: The sequence runs out 3 residues before the end of the CDR3; the remainder is reconstructed from the germline J gene. The rearrangement uses TRBV7-6 and TRBJ2-1, with a possible D match to TRBD1 (5 bases). Trimming pared 2 bases from V and 4 bases from J, leaving 15 bases between. CDR3 length equals 16 residues. CDR1 and CDR2 (germline): SGHVS, FNYEAQ. Here the CDR3 reads CASSLYADIAYNEQFF. Incomplete CDR3 DNA: TGTGCCAGCAGCTTATATGCGGACATCGCTTACAATGAG.

This clone was recorded many times. The read finishes 3 residues shy of the CDR3 end, and the germline J gene is used to complete it. The chain is built from TRBV4-1 and TRBJ2-7; TRBD2 might be the D (5 bases). This CDR3 has 14 amino acids. Germline V lookup: CDR1 MGHRA, CDR2 YSYEKL. The germline V and J ends were trimmed by 0 bases and 5 bases, with 11 bases remaining between them. The DNA read from the CDR3 is TGCGCCAGCAGCCAAGATCGGAGCGGTGACGAG. Its translation: CASSQDRSGDE. The whole CDR3 sequence is CASSQDRSGDEQYF.

In the case of this clone: The read comes to an end 3 residues before the CDR3 does, leaving the germline J gene to fill in the end. The chain recombines TRBV11-2 with TRBJ2-7; maybe TRBD1 (6 bases). V lost 3 bases and J lost 2, with 11 bases in between. From germline, CDR1 is SGHAT and CDR2 FQNNGV. The CDR3 is 14 amino acids. The CDR3 sequence is CASSFGGQAYEQYF. The CDR3 bases that were read are TGTGCCAGCAGCTTTGGGGGCCAAGCCTACGAG.

This clone appeared many times. The read gets to within 3 residues of the CDR3 end, and the germline J gene fills in the rest. The sample contains more than one DNA sequence encoding this CDR3. V gene TRBV20-1 combines with J gene TRBJ2-5, with D possibly being TRBD2 (5 bases). CDR1 and CDR2 from the germline V gene are DFQATT and SNEGSKA (reference sequence). The CDR3 spans 13 residues. V lost 6 bases, J lost 1 base, and 12 bases lay in between. The chain's CDR3 is CSARGSLQETQYF. The DNA read from the CDR3 is TGCAGTGCCCGGGGTAGTCTCCAAGAGACC.

This clone was observed at least ten times. The CDR3 end falls 3 residues outside the read, so it is completed with the germline J gene. The chain employs TRBV28 and TRBJ2-7; D may be TRBD1 (5 bases). CDR3 length: 17 residues. CDR1 is MDHEN and CDR2 is SYDVKM in the germline V gene. V was cut by 7 bases and J by 5 bases, with 27 bases left in between. Incomplete CDR3 DNA: TGTGCCAGCACCCCTAATGACATCCGAAGGGGTTTCCACGAG. It yields the protein CASTPNDIRRGFHE. The full CDR3 protein is CASTPNDIRRGFHEQYF. Drawing the rest from reference TRBV28 and TRBJ2-7, the complete variable domain is DVKVTQSSRYLVKRTGEKVFLECVQDMDHENMFWYRQDPGLGLRLIYFSYDVKMKEKGDIPEGYSVSREKKERFSLILESASTNQTSMYLCASTPNDIRRGFHEQYFGPGTRLTVT.

This clone was counted between two and nine times. The read terminates 3 residues ahead of where the CDR3 ends, so the germline J gene completes it. The V gene is TRBV18, the J gene TRBJ1-2, with unresolved D. CDR3 size: 14 residues. Germline V gene sequence: CDR1 KGHSH, CDR2 LQKENI. CDR3 bases read: TGTGCCAGCTCACCAGGTTTAGCGGTTTACGAC. This encodes CASSPGLAVYD. The full CDR3 protein is CASSPGLAVYDYTF.

A note on this clone: The DNA ends 3 residues before the CDR3 does, and the rest of the CDR3 is filled in from the germline J gene. The chain joins TRBV11-2 to TRBJ2-3, with D perhaps matching TRBD1 (5 bases). CDR1 and CDR2 (germline): SGHAT, FQNNGV. There are 14 residues in the CDR3. Here the CDR3 reads CASSLLGAQETQYF. The sequenced CDR3 bases are TGTGCCAGCAGCTTACTAGGGGCTCAAGAGACG.

This clone has more than one count but fewer than ten. The observed sequence ends 3 residues before the CDR3 terminus, with the missing tail filled in from the germline J gene. The genes are TRBV18 and TRBJ2-2; no reliable D call. From germline, CDR1 is KGHSH and CDR2 LQKENI. The length of the CDR3 is 14 residues. CDR3 sequence: CASSPSSYNSPLFF. The sequenced CDR3 bases are TGTGCCAGCTCCCCAAGCTCCTATAATTCACCG.

Ten or more counts support this clone. Read sequence stops 3 residues before the CDR3 end, and the germline J gene provides the missing end. The chain links TRBV6-1 to TRBJ2-4; 9 nucleotides match TRBD2. Unmatched junction bases numbered 5, after V lost 4 bases and J lost 7 bases. This CDR3 has 14 amino acids. The V gene's germline CDR1 is MNHNS and CDR2 SASEGT. CDR3 in amino acids: CASSARGGANIQYF. The sequenced CDR3 bases are TGTGCCAGCAGTGCCCGCGGGGGGGCGAACATT.

This clone has at least ten counts. The missing CDR3 end, 3 residues past where the read stops, is filled in from the germline J gene. The chain couples TRBV20-1 to TRBJ2-7, with TRBD2 matching 9 bases. In germline, CDR1 is DFQATT, CDR2 SNEGSKA (reference sequence). The J segment lost 2 bases and the V segment lost 6 bases, leaving 8 bases of the junction unmatched. CDR3 length: 14 residues. The CDR3 loop is CSADGLALTYEQYF. Incomplete CDR3 DNA: TGCAGTGCGGACGGACTAGCGCTTACCTACGAG.

This clone was counted at least ten times. The read comes to an end 3 residues before the CDR3 does, leaving the germline J gene to fill in the end. V and J are TRBV7-9 and TRBJ2-5; D unresolved. This CDR3 comprises 11 residues. CDR1 is SEHNR, CDR2 FQNEAQ, per germline (reference sequence). V lost 7 bases to trimming and J lost 7 bases, with 10 bases between them. The CDR3 region is CASILNGTQYF. Partial CDR3 DNA: TGTGCCAGCATCCTGAACGGGACC.

In this sample, this clone turned up many times. A much bigger clone sits one base away, suggesting this may be a read error. The sequenced fragment ends 3 residues before the CDR3 boundary, so the rest is inferred from the germline J gene. The chain couples TRBV6-1 to TRBJ2-2, with no clear D. The CDR3 is 18 amino acids. From germline, CDR1 is MNHNS and CDR2 SASEGT. CDR3 DNA (partial): TGTGCCAGCAGTGAACGTACACCCTACAATACAGCTAATGAAAAG. Translation gives CASSERTPYNTANEK. The whole CDR3 protein is CASSERTPYNTANEKLFF.

On this clone: The DNA ends 3 residues before the CDR3 does, and the rest of the CDR3 is filled in from the germline J gene. V is TRBV18 and J is TRBJ2-5, with D perhaps matching TRBD2 (6 bases). Germline V lookup: CDR1 KGHSH, CDR2 LQKENI. This CDR3 is 14 amino acids long. This chain's CDR3 is CASSLGGPADTQYF. The DNA read from the CDR3 is TGTGCCAGCTCACTCGGAGGGCCGGCAGATACC.

Many counts were recorded for this clone. The observed sequence ends 3 residues before the CDR3 terminus, with the missing tail filled in from the germline J gene. This rearrangement joins TRBV30 to TRBJ1-1; no definite D call. The germline V and J ends were trimmed by 1 base and 6 bases, with 12 bases remaining between them. This CDR3 region has 13 residues. Germline V CDR1 and CDR2: GTSNPN, SVGIG (reference sequence). The covered CDR3 bases are TGTGCCTGGAGTGCAACCAGTCTGGCTGAA. This encodes CAWSATSLAE. The full CDR3 sequence reads CAWSATSLAEAFF.

This clone was seen at least ten times. The missing CDR3 end, 3 residues past where the read stops, is filled in from the germline J gene. The rearrangement joins TRBV19 to TRBJ2-2, with 9 bases that match TRBD2. J lost 6 bases, V lost 5 bases, and 10 bases had no gene match. CDR1 is LNHDA and CDR2 is SQIVND in the germline V gene (reference sequence). This CDR3 has 16 residues. The part of the CDR3 DNA that was read is TGTGCCAGTAGTCCCGTCGGGAGCGGGAGGTCCGGGGAG. This gives the protein CASSPVGSGRSGE. The CDR3 reads in full as CASSPVGSGRSGELFF.

This clone was counted at least ten times. The CDR3 end lies 3 residues beyond the end of the read and is filled in from the germline J gene. This chain joins TRBV5-1 and TRBJ1-1; D may be TRBD1 (6 bases). V lost 4 bases to trimming and J lost 3 bases, with 13 bases between them. The length of the CDR3 is 14 residues. The germline V gene has CDR1 SGHRS and CDR2 YFSETQ. CDR3 DNA (partial): TGCGCCAGCAGCAGCGAACGGACAGACACTGAA. This codes for CASSSERTDTE. The full-length CDR3 reads as CASSSERTDTEAFF.

This clone was seen ten or more times. Read data end 3 residues before the CDR3 end; the end is taken from the germline J gene. The sample holds other DNA sequences that translate to the same CDR3. This rearrangement joins TRBV19 to TRBJ1-3, with D tentatively TRBD1 (5 bases). Trimming took 7 bases from V and 3 from J, leaving 10 bases between them. The CDR3 spans 13 residues. CDR1 LNHDA and CDR2 SQIVND come from the germline V gene (reference sequence). Partial CDR3 DNA: TGTGCCAGTAAAGGACATGTTGGAAACACC. Its translation: CASKGHVGNT. The whole CDR3 protein is CASKGHVGNTIYF.

This clone was counted ten times or more. The covered CDR3 bases are TGCAGTGCTAGGTCGACAGGGGCTAACTATGGC. As protein: CSARSTGANYG. The whole CDR3 sequence reads CSARSTGANYGYTF. This chain connects TRBV20-1 to TRBJ1-2; 8 positions match TRBD1. The CDR3 is cut off 3 residues early in the read; its end comes from the germline J gene. The V gene end was trimmed by 3 bases and the J gene end by 0 bases; junction bases not matched to a gene: 3. Germline V gene data show CDR1 as DFQATT and CDR2 as SNEGSKA (reference sequence). This CDR3 comprises 14 residues.

This clone has a count of ten or more. Read data end 3 residues before the CDR3 end; the end is taken from the germline J gene. This rearrangement joins TRBV7-2 to TRBJ2-3, with 7 nucleotides matching TRBD2. V shed 4 bases, J shed 6 bases, and the junction held 10 bases outside the gene matches. This CDR3 is built from 15 residues. Germline CDR1 is SGHTA and CDR2 is FQGNSA. The part of the CDR3 DNA that was read is TGTGCCAGCAGCTCGCTAGCGGAACCCTTGGATACG. It is translated as CASSSLAEPLDT. From start to end, the CDR3 is CASSSLAEPLDTQYF.

The sample holds many counts of this clone. The read ends 3 residues before the CDR3 terminus; that terminus is restored from the germline J gene. V is TRBV30 and J is TRBJ2-7, with a tentative D call TRBD1 (6 bases). V was clipped by 3 bases and J by 6 bases, with 9 bases between them. Germline assignment: CDR1 GTSNPN and CDR2 SVGIG (reference sequence). This CDR3 comprises 11 residues. CDR3 bases read: TGTGCCTGGAGGCAGGGGCTCGAG. As protein: CAWRQGLE. The whole CDR3 protein reads CAWRQGLEQYF.